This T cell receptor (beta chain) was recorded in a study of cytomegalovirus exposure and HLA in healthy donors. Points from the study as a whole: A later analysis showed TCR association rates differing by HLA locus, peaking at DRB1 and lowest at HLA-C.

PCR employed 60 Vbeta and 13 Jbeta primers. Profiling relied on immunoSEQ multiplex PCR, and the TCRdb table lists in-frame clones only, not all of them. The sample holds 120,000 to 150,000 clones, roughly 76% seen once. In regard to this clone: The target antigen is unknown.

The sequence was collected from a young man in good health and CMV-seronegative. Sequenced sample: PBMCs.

The CDR3 protein is CASSSPGQAYNEQFF. CDR3 DNA sequence: TGTGCCAGCAGTTCGCCGGGACAGGCCTACAATGAGCAGTTCTTC. The chain links TRBV28 to TRBJ2-1, with 8 positions matching TRBD1. With 4 bases clipped from V and 2 bases from J, the junction kept 4 bases outside the gene matches. The CDR3 totals 15 residues. Germline V gene sequence: CDR1 MDHEN, CDR2 SYDVKM.